There are a few counts of the clone carrying this T cell receptor beta chain. This sample is drawn from a study of blood T cell repertoires in COVID-19. Generated by immunoSEQ multiplex PCR, the TCRdb table keeps only in-frame clones and is missing some. The sample has about 250,000 clones; approximately 86% are singletons. The V gene's germline CDR1 is MNHNY and CDR2 SVGAGI (reference sequence). This CDR3 has 12 amino acids. Trimming took 10 bases from V and 4 from J, leaving 13 bases between them. The receptor's source is a woman in her fifties or sixties who had recovered from COVID-19. This chain links TRBV6-6 with TRBJ2-5, with D possibly matching TRBD1 (6 bases). Material: peripheral blood. The CDR3 loop reads CATRTVGETQYF. CDR3 nucleotide sequence: TGTGCCACCCGGACAGTAGGAGAGACCCAGTACTTC.